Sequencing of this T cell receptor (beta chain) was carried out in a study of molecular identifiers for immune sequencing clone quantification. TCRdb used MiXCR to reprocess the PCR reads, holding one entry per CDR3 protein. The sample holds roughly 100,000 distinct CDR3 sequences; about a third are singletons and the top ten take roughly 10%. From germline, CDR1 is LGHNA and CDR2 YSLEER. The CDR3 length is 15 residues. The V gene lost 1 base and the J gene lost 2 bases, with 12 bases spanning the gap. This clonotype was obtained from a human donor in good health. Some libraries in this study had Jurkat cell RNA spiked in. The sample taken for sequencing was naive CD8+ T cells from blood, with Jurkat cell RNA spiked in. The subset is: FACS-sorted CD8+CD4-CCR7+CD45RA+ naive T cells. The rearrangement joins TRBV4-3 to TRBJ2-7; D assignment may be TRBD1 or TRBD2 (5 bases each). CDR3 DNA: TGCGCCAGCAGCCAAGGGCGTGGGGGTACCTACGAGCAGTACTTC. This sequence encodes CASSQGRGGTYEQYF.